This TCR beta chain was sequenced for a study of shared clonotypes between healthy human individuals. Germline V gives CDR1 ENHRY, CDR2 SYGVKD. Trimming pared 0 bases from V and 3 bases from J, leaving 11 bases between. The CDR3 is 15 residues long. This table comes from immunoSEQ multiplex PCR, and its TCRdb copy is limited to in-frame clones, with some not included. This table holds some 2,400,000 clones, nearly 97% found once. This TCR came from a man between 18 and 35 years old in good health. The sequenced sample consisted of naive CD4+ T cells sorted from blood. Subset given: CD45RA+ positively selected. The V and J genes are TRBV10-3 and TRBJ1-1; TRBD1 is a possible D gene (6 bases). The CDR3 protein is CAISESTRGYTEAFF. DNA for the CDR3: TGTGCCATCAGTGAGTCAACCAGGGGCTACACTGAAGCTTTCTTT.